This TCR beta chain comes out of a study of beta chain features in type 1 diabetes (dated by TCRdb to the late 2010s). For context, the study as a whole: Mean age, gender distribution, total cell number and subset yield were not different between patients and healthy donors. A total of 107,917,701 sorted cells were examined across all samples, and RNA yield correlated strongly with the number of cells per subset. The study compared TCRB repertoires of sorted circulating CD4+ T cell subsets between recently diagnosed type 1 diabetes patients and matched healthy donors. Naive and central memory subsets were obtained from all 30 or so donors, but regulatory and stem cell-like memory subsets were isolated from only 8 patients and roughly 8 healthy donors.

All of the isolated RNA was reverse transcribed with the High Capacity cDNA Reverse Transcription Kit, so expressed TCRB transcripts were sequenced. Stem cell-like memory T cell samples underwent survey-depth immunoSEQ sequencing, averaging roughly 1 million total reads per sample. After sorted cells were lysed in RLT buffer, RNA was extracted with DNase-treated RNeasy Micro or Mini kits, with the choice depending on cell number. To prevent cross-contamination, every cell subset was processed on its own, while patient and healthy donor samples were processed together. The immunoSEQ multiplex PCR was used to amplify TCRB sequences from cDNA, yielding 87-bp fragments that span the CDR3 region. The amplicons were sequenced using the Illumina HiSeq platform. As for the original processing: Synthetic template baselines were used to correct PCR bias computationally, reads within Hamming distance 2 were collapsed, and singletons that could not be merged were discarded. Reads were aligned against IMGT to assign V, D and J genes, CDR3 length and insertions or deletions at six rearrangement sites. Within each subset, clonotype counts were normalized to sorted cell number, and only after that were true diversity and Gini coefficients computed with the tcR R package. The overlap coefficient, calculated on TCRB nucleotide sequences, was used to measure repertoire sharing. Imported from immuneACCESS, the table was reduced by TCRdb to in-frame sequences with V and J called. These copies leave out some clones; in studies compared against another copy, an unresolved V gene accounts for under half, and the cause of the remainder is not known. V and J calls and clone size are given by that table; D and trimming were obtained from the DNA. This sample is represented by approximately 100,000 clones; about two fifths of them were singletons. 0.06% to 0.075% of the sample is taken by the ten largest.

There are a few counts of this clone. What this receptor recognizes is not known. Base qualities were left out, and no much larger clone turns up one base away. Each donor gave one peripheral blood draw, approximately 110 mL on average, collected into heparinised tubes. Using a panel that included CD45RO, CCR7, CD25, CD127, CD95 and CD27, naive, central memory, regulatory and stem cell-like memory CD4+ T cells were sorted on a BD FACSAria II. Purity was above 98% for every sorted population. PBMCs were isolated right away by Lymphoprep density gradient centrifugation and were stained directly, without culture. Samples were stained and sorted in pairs, with one healthy donor and one patient per experiment, so that batch effects were minimized. The CDR3 measures 14 amino acids from cysteine to phenylalanine. The only DNA kept is the CDR3, 42 bases in frame from the first base. A distance of 13 bases separates the germline ends of V and J, which lose 2 bases and 6 bases respectively. Sequences SEHNR (CDR1) and FQNEAQ (CDR2) are obtained from the germline V gene (reference sequence).

Study-wide conclusions, independent of this receptor: Because cDNA was sequenced instead of genomic DNA, highly expressing activated cells could be over-represented, though the groups showed no difference in activation or CD3 levels. A moderate but significant shortening of TCRB CDR3 length was observed in type 1 diabetes patients in all four CD4+ subsets. At VDJ recombination sites, type 1 diabetes patients had fewer insertions and more deleted nucleotides, which implies abnormalities in thymic rearrangement. Naive, central memory and regulatory TCRB repertoires appeared to be more similar among patients than among healthy donors. Because small numbers of individuals were included in the HLA sub-analyses, any influence of HLA type on TCRB rearrangement was left unresolved. Shorter templates might have been favored by PCR, but patient and control samples were amplified and corrected together, so both groups would have been affected equally by any skew.

Sequenced: stem cell memory CD4+ T cells from blood. In the paper's terms, the cell subset or site label means: stem cell-like memory CD4+ T cells. The chain is made from TRBV7-9 and TRBJ1-1; the D gene identity is not certain. The sequence derives from a woman under 30 in good health. The CDR3 in this case is CASSLREGTAEAFF. In nucleotides, the sequence is TGTGCCAGCAGCTTAAGAGAGGGTACCGCTGAAGCTTTCTTT.